These 32 T cell receptor beta chains were all obtained from the same sample, sequenced in a study of cytomegalovirus exposure and HLA in healthy donors. Primers: 60 Vbeta forward and 13 Jbeta reverse. Clones were sequenced by immunoSEQ multiplex PCR, and TCRdb holds only the in-frame ones, with some missing. The sample yields approximately 150,000 clones, around 80% seen once. The sample was PBMCs. The receptors here all came from a human donor in good health.

The rearrangement uses TRBV18 and TRBJ2-7; 11 nucleotides align to TRBD2. The ends lost 1 base at V and 6 bases at J; junction bases unmatched: 5. The CDR3 covers 15 residues. Per germline, CDR1 KGHSH and CDR2 LQKENI. In nucleotides, the CDR3 is TGTGCCAGCTCACCACAGCTAGCGGGGGGCGGCGAGCAGTACTTC. It translates to CASSPQLAGGGEQYF.

This chain uses TRBV27 with TRBJ1-4; D is perhaps TRBD1 (6 bases). Germline V gene sequence: CDR1 MNHEY, CDR2 SMNVEV (reference sequence). Trimming pared 4 bases from V and 1 base from J, leaving 7 bases between. There are 14 residues in the CDR3. This chain's CDR3 is CASSSQGTNEKLFF. CDR3 nucleotides: TGTGCCAGCAGTTCACAGGGAACTAATGAAAAACTGTTTTTT. Supplemented by reference TRBV27 and TRBJ1-4, the full variable domain reads EAQVTQNPRYLITVTGKKLTVTCSQNMNHEYMSWYRQDPGLGLRQIYYSMNVEVTDKGDVPEGYKVSRKEKRNFPLILESPSPNQTSLYFCASSSQGTNEKLFFGSGTQLSVL.

This chain links TRBV7-9 with TRBJ2-1; 9 positions match TRBD1. Germline assignment: CDR1 SEHNR and CDR2 FQNEAQ (reference sequence). The CDR3 covers 14 residues. J gave up 5 bases and V 10 bases, and 9 bases lay outside the gene matches. Here the CDR3 DNA reads TGTGCCACCAAGGGGACAGGGCATAACAATGAGCAGTTCTTC. Translating it yields CATKGTGHNNEQFF.

The chain has TRBV2 and TRBJ2-5, with 8 positions matching TRBD1. CDR3 size: 11 residues. Looked up from germline, CDR1 is SNHLY and CDR2 is FYNNEI. Germline trimming cut 9 bases from V and 6 bases from J; bases unmatched to any gene: 3. CDR3 region: CARQGGKTQYF. The CDR3 bases are TGTGCCAGACAGGGGGGTAAGACCCAGTACTTC. The variable domain in full, with the rest retrieved from reference TRBV2 and TRBJ2-5, is EPEVTQTPSHQVTQMGQEVILRCVPISNHLYFYWYRQILGQKVEFLVSFYNNEISEKSEIFDDQFSVERPDGSNFTLKIRSTKLEDSAMYFCARQGGKTQYFGPGTRLLVL.

The genes are TRBV19 and TRBJ2-7; 13 bases match TRBD2. The CDR3 contains 14 residues. The germline gives CDR1 LNHDA, CDR2 SQIVND (reference sequence). J lost 5 bases, V lost 6 bases, and 4 bases had no gene match. The CDR3: CASRTSGGFHEQYF. CDR3 nucleotides: TGTGCCAGTAGGACTAGCGGGGGGTTCCACGAGCAGTACTTC.

V gene TRBV6-5 combines with J gene TRBJ1-4, with TRBD1 matching over 7 bases. Germline V gene lookup returns CDR1 MNHEY and CDR2 SVGAGI. The CDR3 consists of 15 residues. V gave up 0 bases and J gave up 8 bases; unmatched junction bases: 6. The CDR3 region is CASSYSTNRGEKLFF. The CDR3 DNA reads as TGTGCCAGCAGTTACTCAACAAACAGGGGAGAAAAACTGTTTTTT.

The rearrangement links TRBV4-3 to TRBJ1-5; 7 bases are shared with TRBD1. This CDR3 is 15 amino acids long. J lost 11 bases, V lost 0 bases, and 10 bases had no gene match. The germline V gene encodes CDR1 LGHNA and CDR2 YSLEER. This CDR3 is CASSQDSTGAGAQHF. The CDR3 coding sequence is TGCGCCAGCAGCCAAGACTCCACAGGGGCTGGGGCCCAGCATTTT.

This clone occurred a few times. This chain joins TRBV27 and TRBJ2-5; D gene uncertain. V lost 0 bases to trimming and J lost 1 base, with 9 bases between them. Germline CDR1 reads MNHEY; CDR2 reads SMNVEV (reference sequence). This CDR3 is 15 amino acids long. CDR3 nucleotide sequence: TGTGCCAGCAGTTTATCGGGCAGACCCCAAGAGACCCAGTACTTC. It specifies CASSLSGRPQETQYF.

The rearrangement uses TRBV10-1 and TRBJ2-1, with 7 nucleotides matching TRBD1. This CDR3 is built from 16 residues. The V segment lost 9 bases and the J segment 2 bases; nucleotides outside the gene matches: 13. Germline values: CDR1 WNHNN, CDR2 SYGVQD (reference sequence). The CDR3 region has the DNA TGCGCCAGTAGAACCAGGACAGGATTAACCTACAATGAGCAGTTCTTC. Residues: CASRTRTGLTYNEQFF.

This clone is a singleton in its sample. The genes are TRBV29-1 and TRBJ1-6, with D maybe TRBD1 (6 bases). Per germline, CDR1 SQVTM and CDR2 ANQGSEA. Deletions cut 6 bases from V and 7 bases from J, with 13 bases between. The CDR3 consists of 13 residues. This CDR3 is CSVSDRPNSPLHF. CDR3 DNA sequence: TGCAGCGTCTCCGACAGGCCCAATTCACCCCTCCACTTT.

V is TRBV19 and J is TRBJ2-1; 7 nucleotides align to TRBD1. CDR1 and CDR2 from the germline V gene are LNHDA and SQIVND (reference sequence). With V trimmed by 3 bases and J by 6 bases, 11 bases remained unmatched. The CDR3 covers 16 residues. The CDR3 DNA sequence: TGTGCCAGTAGTATCCAGACAGGGATTCTTAGCAATGAGCAGTTCTTC. This encodes CASSIQTGILSNEQFF.

This chain links TRBV5-4 with TRBJ2-3, with TRBD2 identical over 7 bases. Germline V gene lookup returns CDR1 SGHNT and CDR2 YYREEE (reference sequence). This CDR3 has 16 amino acids. V shed 6 bases and J 0 bases; nucleotides not matched to a gene: 10. The CDR3 loop reads CASTDMVLASTDTQYF. CDR3 DNA sequence: TGTGCCAGCACGGATATGGTACTAGCGAGCACAGATACGCAGTATTTT.

This clone was detected only once. The chain has TRBV29-1 and TRBJ1-2; D is possibly TRBD1 (6 bases). Trimming stripped 0 bases from V and 6 bases from J, with 11 bases between. This CDR3 is 13 amino acids long. From germline, CDR1 is SQVTM and CDR2 ANQGSEA. The CDR3 DNA reads TGCAGCGTTGAAGAGCGGCGGGGGCATGGCTACACCTTC. Protein sequence: CSVEERRGHGYTF.

The rearrangement uses TRBV20-1 and TRBJ2-7; a possible D gene is TRBD1 (5 bases). V gave up 3 bases and J gave up 3 bases, with 6 bases separating them. CDR3 length equals 11 residues. Germline lookup yields CDR1 DFQATT and CDR2 SNEGSKA (reference sequence). The CDR3 protein is CSASDSYEQYF. CDR3 coding DNA: TGCAGTGCTAGCGACAGCTACGAGCAGTACTTC.

The gene calls are TRBV25-1 and TRBJ2-3, with a tentative D call TRBD1 (6 bases). Per germline, CDR1 MGHDK and CDR2 SYGVNS. V was pared by 4 bases and J by 3 bases, with 14 bases between. This CDR3 has 15 residues. The CDR3 loop reads CASSGPHQGTDTQYF. The CDR3, as DNA: TGTGCCAGCAGTGGACCTCATCAGGGGACAGATACGCAGTATTTT.

This clone has just one count. The chain's CDR3 is CASSRTSGGSYNEQFF. As DNA, the CDR3 is TGTGCCAGCAGCCGGACTAGCGGGGGATCGTACAATGAGCAGTTCTTC. The chain links TRBV7-9 to TRBJ2-1, with 13 positions matching TRBD2. Germline V gives CDR1 SEHNR, CDR2 FQNEAQ (reference sequence). This CDR3 has 16 residues. Unmatched junction bases numbered 5, after V lost 5 bases and J lost 4 bases. Full variable domain (remainder filled in from reference TRBV7-9 and TRBJ2-1): DTGVSQNPRHKITKRGQNVTFRCDPISEHNRLYWYRQTLGQGPEFLTYFQNEAQLEKSRLLSDRFSAERPKGSFSTLEIQRTEQGDSAMYLCASSRTSGGSYNEQFFGPGTRLTVL.

The genes are TRBV5-8 and TRBJ1-3; 8 positions agree with TRBD1. Germline CDR1 and CDR2: SGHTS and YDEGEE. There are 16 residues in the CDR3. Unmatched junction bases numbered 14, after V lost 4 bases and J lost 8 bases. The DNA for the CDR3 is TGTGCCAGCAGCGTCACACCGGACAGGGCGTCTTACACCATATATTTT. It translates to CASSVTPDRASYTIYF.

The CDR3 DNA reads TGCAGCGTTGGGAGGGACAGGGCGAACACCGGGGAGCTGTTTTTT. It yields the protein CSVGRDRANTGELFF. V usage is TRBV29-1 and J usage is TRBJ2-2; TRBD1 matches at 9 bases. V gave up 4 bases and J gave up 0 bases; unmatched junction bases: 3. Germline CDR1 and CDR2: SQVTM and ANQGSEA. CDR3 size: 15 residues.

The V gene is TRBV7-6, the J gene TRBJ2-5; maybe TRBD2 (6 bases). The germline V gene encodes CDR1 SGHVS and CDR2 FNYEAQ. V was cut by 1 base and J by 4 bases, with 13 bases left in between. CDR3 length: 15 amino acids. Here the CDR3 reads CASSLVSHGGETQYF. Here the CDR3 DNA reads TGTGCCAGCAGCTTAGTATCTCACGGGGGAGAGACCCAGTACTTC.

The rearrangement links TRBV23-1 to TRBJ2-1, with 9 bases aligning to TRBD1. TRBV23-1 is noted as an ORF with a role that remains uncertain. With 0 bases clipped from V and 3 bases from J, the junction kept 6 bases outside the gene matches. This CDR3 region has 17 residues. CDR3 sequence (DNA): TGCGCCAGCAGTCAATCGGGGGGGACAGGGTGCTACAATGAGCAGTTCTTC. This sequence encodes CASSQSGGTGCYNEQFF.

The rearrangement uses TRBV7-2 and TRBJ2-1; 7 nucleotides line up with TRBD2. The CDR3 consists of 16 residues. In germline, CDR1 is SGHTA, CDR2 FQGNSA. V was pared by 4 bases and J by 8 bases, with 14 bases of the junction left unmatched. CDR3 coding DNA: TGTGCCAGCAGCTCCCGGTGGGCTAGCGGAGGATATGAGCAGTTCTTC. Its protein product is CASSSRWASGGYEQFF.

The gene calls are TRBV4-1 and TRBJ1-2; D is unresolved. Trimming shortened V by 0 bases and J by 7 bases, and 6 bases separated the two germline ends. The CDR3 has 12 amino acids. Looked up from germline, CDR1 is MGHRA and CDR2 is YSYEKL. The CDR3 loop reads CASSQEGAGYTF. The DNA for the CDR3 is TGCGCCAGCAGCCAAGAGGGCGCTGGCTACACCTTC.

In its sample, this clone was seen once. The chain has TRBV6-5 and TRBJ2-1, with D perhaps matching TRBD1 (5 bases). V was trimmed by 6 bases and J by 10 bases, leaving 16 bases between them. The CDR3 has 13 amino acids. CDR1 is MNHEY, CDR2 SVGAGI, per germline. The CDR3 here is CASSQGAGREQFF. The CDR3 DNA follows: TGTGCCAGCAGCCAAGGGGCAGGGCGAGAGCAGTTCTTC.

The rearrangement uses TRBV9 and TRBJ2-3, with D possibly TRBD1 on 5 matching bases. V gave up 2 bases and J gave up 0 bases, with 10 bases separating them. Germline loops: CDR1 SGDLS, CDR2 YYNGEE. The CDR3 length is 15 residues. CDR3 amino acids: CASSVQGSSTDTQYF. CDR3 sequence (DNA): TGTGCCAGCAGCGTCCAGGGCTCAAGCACAGATACGCAGTATTTT.

The chain recombines TRBV2 with TRBJ1-1, with 8 positions matching TRBD1. V was clipped by 10 bases and J by 4 bases; unmatched bases: 8. The V gene's germline CDR1 is SNHLY and CDR2 FYNNEI. CDR3 size: 13 residues. The CDR3 protein is CATPGQGGTEAFF. CDR3 nucleotides: TGTGCCACCCCAGGACAGGGTGGCACTGAAGCTTTCTTT.

This clone was counted a few times. The V gene is TRBV5-5, the J gene TRBJ1-2; D is unclear. The CDR3 contains 14 residues. V was shortened by 0 bases and J by 2 bases, with 8 bases between the two germline ends. Germline V gene sequence: CDR1 SGHKS, CDR2 YYEKEE (reference sequence). The CDR3 sequence is CASSLDSPNYGYTF. The CDR3 nucleotides are TGTGCCAGCAGCTTGGACAGTCCCAACTATGGCTACACCTTC.

This clone was seen a handful of times. The CDR3 DNA is TGTGCCAGCAGCCCCAGCCGGGACAGTCCTTACGAGCAGTACTTC. This encodes CASSPSRDSPYEQYF. V usage is TRBV7-3 and J usage is TRBJ2-7; TRBD1 agrees at 7 bases. J was trimmed by 4 bases and V by 5 bases; bases with no gene match: 11. The germline V gene encodes CDR1 SGHTA and CDR2 FQGTGA. The CDR3 contains 15 residues.

The chain employs TRBV2 and TRBJ1-3; weak D call: TRBD1 (5 bases). V lost 3 bases and J lost 4, with 13 bases in between. Germline lookup yields CDR1 SNHLY and CDR2 FYNNEI. This CDR3 has 15 residues. The DNA of the CDR3 is TGTGCCAGCAGTGATAGGGGTTTCATAGGAAACACCATATATTTT. Residues: CASSDRGFIGNTIYF.

The CDR3 loop is CASSLGPGLRYGYTF. The CDR3 DNA follows: TGCGCCAGCAGCTTGGGTCCAGGGCTTCGCTATGGCTACACCTTC. The J gene is TRBJ1-2, the V gene TRBV5-1; a weak D match, TRBD1 (5 bases). The CDR3 is 15 amino acids. Germline CDR1 reads SGHRS; CDR2 reads YFSETQ. The ends were cut back, 0 bases at V and 4 bases at J, with 13 bases in the middle. The full variable domain, in which reference TRBV5-1 and TRBJ1-2 provide the parts outside the CDR3, is KAGVTQTPRYLIKTRGQQVTLSCSPISGHRSVSWYQQTPGQGLQFLFEYFSETQRNKGNFPGRFSGRQFSNSRSEMNVSTLELGDSALYLCASSLGPGLRYGYTFGSGTRLTVV.

The chain recombines TRBV6-5 with TRBJ2-5, with 7 bases lining up with TRBD1. Germline lookup yields CDR1 MNHEY and CDR2 SVGAGI. J gave up 11 bases and V 5 bases, and 14 bases lay outside the gene matches. This CDR3 comprises 14 residues. The CDR3 sequence is CASSHRPGQMEQYF. The DNA of the CDR3 is TGTGCCAGCAGTCACAGACCGGGACAGATGGAGCAGTACTTC.

This chain links TRBV19 with TRBJ2-2; unclear D gene. This CDR3 contains 13 residues. From germline, CDR1 is LNHDA and CDR2 SQIVND (reference sequence). Trimming cost V 1 base and J 5 bases, with 5 bases left between them. CDR3: CASSIARTGELFF. CDR3 bases: TGTGCCAGTAGTATAGCTAGGACCGGGGAGCTGTTTTTT.

J is TRBJ1-2 and V is TRBV27; TRBD1 matches at 9 bases. V gave up 5 bases and J gave up 2 bases; unmatched junction bases: 6. CDR1 MNHEY and CDR2 SMNVEV come from the germline V gene (reference sequence). The CDR3 spans 15 residues. The CDR3 sequence is CASSLSGQGNYGYTF. The CDR3, as DNA: TGTGCCAGCAGTCTCTCGGGACAGGGAAACTATGGCTACACCTTC.